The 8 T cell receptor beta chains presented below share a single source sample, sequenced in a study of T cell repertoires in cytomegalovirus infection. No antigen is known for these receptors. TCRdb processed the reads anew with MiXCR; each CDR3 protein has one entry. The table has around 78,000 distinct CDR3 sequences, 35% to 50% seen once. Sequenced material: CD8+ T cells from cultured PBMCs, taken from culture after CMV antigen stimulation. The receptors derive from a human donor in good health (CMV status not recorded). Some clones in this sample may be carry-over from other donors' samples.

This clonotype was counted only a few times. The CDR3 region has the DNA TGTGCCAGCAGTTACACGGAGCGGGGGGCCTACAATGAGCAGTTCTTC. Protein: CASSYTERGAYNEQFF. The rearrangement links TRBV6-6 to TRBJ2-1; TRBD2 matches 9 bases. Per germline, CDR1 MNHNY and CDR2 SVGAGI (reference sequence). V shed 2 bases and J 2 bases; nucleotides not matched to a gene: 4. The CDR3 contains 16 residues.

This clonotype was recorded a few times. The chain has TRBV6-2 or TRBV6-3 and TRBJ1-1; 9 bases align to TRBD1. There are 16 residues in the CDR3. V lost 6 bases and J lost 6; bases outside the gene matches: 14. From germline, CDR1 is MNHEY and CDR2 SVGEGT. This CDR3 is CASRGPGTGIVAEAFF. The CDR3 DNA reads TGTGCCAGCAGAGGTCCCGGGACAGGGATCGTAGCTGAAGCTTTCTTT.

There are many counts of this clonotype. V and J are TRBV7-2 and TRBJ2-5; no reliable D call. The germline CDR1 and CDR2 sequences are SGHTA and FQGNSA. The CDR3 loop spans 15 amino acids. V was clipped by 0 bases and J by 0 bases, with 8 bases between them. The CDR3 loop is CASSLAWQHQETQYF. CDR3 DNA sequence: TGTGCCAGCAGCTTAGCCTGGCAGCACCAAGAGACCCAGTACTTC.

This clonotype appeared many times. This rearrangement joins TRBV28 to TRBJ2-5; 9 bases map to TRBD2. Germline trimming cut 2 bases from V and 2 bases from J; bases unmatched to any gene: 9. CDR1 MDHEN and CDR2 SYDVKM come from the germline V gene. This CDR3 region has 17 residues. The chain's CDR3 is CASSLEFLAGVQETQYF. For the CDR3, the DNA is TGTGCCAGCAGTTTAGAGTTTTTAGCGGGGGTTCAAGAGACCCAGTACTTC.

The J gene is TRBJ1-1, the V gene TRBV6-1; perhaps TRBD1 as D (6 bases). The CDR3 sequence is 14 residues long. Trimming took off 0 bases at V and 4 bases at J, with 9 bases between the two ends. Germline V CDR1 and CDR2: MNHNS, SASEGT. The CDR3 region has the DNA TGTGCCAGCAGTGAAGCCCAGGGGACCACTGAAGCTTTCTTT. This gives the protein CASSEAQGTTEAFF.

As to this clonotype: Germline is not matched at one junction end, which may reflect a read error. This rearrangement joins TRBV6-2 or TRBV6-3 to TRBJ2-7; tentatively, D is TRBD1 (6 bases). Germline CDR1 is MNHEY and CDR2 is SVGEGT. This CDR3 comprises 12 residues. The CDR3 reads CASTSQGPDFHF. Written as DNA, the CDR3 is TGTGCCAGCACAAGTCAGGGGCCAGACTTTCATTTC.

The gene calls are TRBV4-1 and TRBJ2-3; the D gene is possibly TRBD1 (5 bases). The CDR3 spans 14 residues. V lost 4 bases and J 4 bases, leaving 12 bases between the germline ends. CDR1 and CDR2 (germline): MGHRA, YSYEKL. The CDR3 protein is CASSPLQGPDTQYF. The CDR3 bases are TGCGCCAGCAGCCCGCTCCAGGGCCCAGATACGCAGTATTTT.

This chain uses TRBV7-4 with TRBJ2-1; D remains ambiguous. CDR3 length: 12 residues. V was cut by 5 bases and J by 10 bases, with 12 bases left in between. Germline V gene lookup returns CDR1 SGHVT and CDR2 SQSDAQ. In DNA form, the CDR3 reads TGTGCCAGCAGCCCTCTCGGTGAGGAGCAGTTCTTC. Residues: CASSPLGEEQFF.